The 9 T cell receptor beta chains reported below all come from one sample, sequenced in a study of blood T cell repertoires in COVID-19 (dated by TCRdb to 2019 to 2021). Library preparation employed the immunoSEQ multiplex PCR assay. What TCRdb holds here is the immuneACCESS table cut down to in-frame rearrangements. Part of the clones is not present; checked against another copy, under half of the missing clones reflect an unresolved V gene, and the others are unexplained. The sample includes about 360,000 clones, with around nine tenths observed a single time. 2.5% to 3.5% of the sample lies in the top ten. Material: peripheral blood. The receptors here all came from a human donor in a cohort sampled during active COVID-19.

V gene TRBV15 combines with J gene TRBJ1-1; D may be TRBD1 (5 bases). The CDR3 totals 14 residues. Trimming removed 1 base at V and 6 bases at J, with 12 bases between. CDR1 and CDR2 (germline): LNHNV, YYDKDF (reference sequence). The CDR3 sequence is CATSRGVDNPEAFF. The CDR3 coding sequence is TGTGCCACCAGCAGAGGGGTGGACAACCCTGAAGCTTTCTTT. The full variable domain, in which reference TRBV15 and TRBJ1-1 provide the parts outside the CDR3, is DAMVIQNPRYQVTQFGKPVTLSCSQTLNHNVMYWYQQKSSQAPKLLFHYYDKDFNNEADTPDNFQSRRPNTSFCFLDIRSPGLGDTAMYLCATSRGVDNPEAFFGQGTRLTVV.

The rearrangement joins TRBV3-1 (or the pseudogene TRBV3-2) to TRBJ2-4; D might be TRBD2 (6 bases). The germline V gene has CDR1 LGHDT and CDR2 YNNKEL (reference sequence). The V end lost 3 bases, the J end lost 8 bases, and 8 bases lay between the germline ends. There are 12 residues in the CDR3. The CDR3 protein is CASSQAGYIQYF. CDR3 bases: TGTGCCAGCAGCCAGGCGGGGTACATTCAGTACTTC.

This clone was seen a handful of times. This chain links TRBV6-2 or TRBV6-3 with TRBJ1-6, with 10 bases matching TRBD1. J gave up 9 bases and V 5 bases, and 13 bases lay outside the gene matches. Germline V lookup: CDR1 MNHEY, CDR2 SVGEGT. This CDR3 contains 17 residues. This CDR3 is CASSRPGTGELVSPLHF. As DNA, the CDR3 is TGTGCCAGCAGTCGTCCCGGGACAGGGGAATTGGTTTCACCCCTCCACTTT.

CDR3 nucleotide sequence: TGTGCCAGCAATGCTTGGGACTTCACCTACGAGCAGTACTTC. It codes for CASNAWDFTYEQYF. This chain joins TRBV2 and TRBJ2-7; tentative D call: TRBD2 (6 bases). The CDR3 contains 14 residues. Trimming pared 7 bases from V and 2 bases from J, leaving 15 bases between. Germline V CDR1 and CDR2: SNHLY, FYNNEI. Looking up the rest from reference TRBV2 and TRBJ2-7 gives the full variable domain: EPEVTQTPSHQVTQMGQEVILRCVPISNHLYFYWYRQILGQKVEFLVSFYNNEISEKSEIFDDQFSVERPDGSNFTLKIRSTKLEDSAMYFCASNAWDFTYEQYFGPGTRLTVT.

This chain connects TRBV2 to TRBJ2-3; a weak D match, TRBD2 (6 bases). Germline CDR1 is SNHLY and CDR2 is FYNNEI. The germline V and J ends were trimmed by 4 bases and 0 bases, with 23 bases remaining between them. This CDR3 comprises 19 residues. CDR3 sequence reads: CASSGKTSSGQPSTDTQYF. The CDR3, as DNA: TGTGCCAGCAGTGGGAAGACTAGTTCCGGACAACCTAGCACAGATACGCAGTATTTT.

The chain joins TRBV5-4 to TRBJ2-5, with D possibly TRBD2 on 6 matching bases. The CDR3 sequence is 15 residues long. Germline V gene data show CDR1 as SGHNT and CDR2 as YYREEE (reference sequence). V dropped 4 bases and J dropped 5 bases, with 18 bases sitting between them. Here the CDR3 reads CASSIPRGSFETQYF. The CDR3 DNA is TGTGCCAGCAGCATCCCCCGGGGGAGTTTCGAGACCCAGTACTTC.

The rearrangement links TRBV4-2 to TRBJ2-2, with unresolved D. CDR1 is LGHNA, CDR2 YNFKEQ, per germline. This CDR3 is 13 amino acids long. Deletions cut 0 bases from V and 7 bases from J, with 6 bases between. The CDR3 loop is CASSQDQVGELFF. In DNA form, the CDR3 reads TGTGCCAGCAGCCAAGATCAGGTCGGGGAGCTGTTTTTT.

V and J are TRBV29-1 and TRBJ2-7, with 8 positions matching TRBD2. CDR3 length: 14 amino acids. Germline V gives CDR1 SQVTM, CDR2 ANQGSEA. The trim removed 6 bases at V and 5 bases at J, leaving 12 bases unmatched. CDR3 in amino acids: CSVGGAGLGDEQYF. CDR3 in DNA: TGCAGCGTCGGGGGGGCAGGACTAGGGGACGAGCAGTACTTC.

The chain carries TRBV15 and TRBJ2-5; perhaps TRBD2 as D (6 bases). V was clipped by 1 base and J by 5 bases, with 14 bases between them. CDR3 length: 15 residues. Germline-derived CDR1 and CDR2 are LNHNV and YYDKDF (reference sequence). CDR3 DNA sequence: TGTGCCACCAGCAGAGGTCCGGGAGAGGTGGAGACCCAGTACTTC. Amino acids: CATSRGPGEVETQYF. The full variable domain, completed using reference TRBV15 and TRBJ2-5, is DAMVIQNPRYQVTQFGKPVTLSCSQTLNHNVMYWYQQKSSQAPKLLFHYYDKDFNNEADTPDNFQSRRPNTSFCFLDIRSPGLGDTAMYLCATSRGPGEVETQYFGPGTRLLVL.